The rows below give T cell receptor beta chains drawn from one sample of a study of blood T cells in healthy people across ages. Via MiXCR, TCRdb re-called the 5' RACE reads, giving one row per CDR3 protein. The sample carries about 1.4 million distinct CDR3 sequences, roughly 60% recorded once. Material for sequencing was blood. All receptors come from a man between 18 and 29 years old in good health. Each CDR3 is given with its conserved first and last residue. Each record gives: V gene, D gene, J gene, clone size, CDR3 protein, CDR3 DNA. A D gene is named only where the DNA matches it firmly. Some rows mark clone size as missing; the rest say once, few, many or name a class of expanded clone.

V: TRBV28
D: -
J: TRBJ1-1
size: -
CDR3: CASSFAGVDGNMDTEAFF
DNA: TGTGCCAGCAGTTTTGCAGGGGTGGATGGGAATATGGACACTGAAGCTTTCTTT

V: TRBV5-1
D: -
J: TRBJ1-1
size: -
CDR3: CASSSTWTNTEAFF
DNA: TGCGCCAGCAGTTCGACATGGACGAACACTGAAGCTTTCTTT

V: TRBV4-1
D: -
J: TRBJ2-3
size: -
CDR3: CASSQGGPGDTQYF
DNA: TGCGCCAGCAGCCAAGGAGGGCCGGGAGATACGCAGTATTTT

V: TRBV7-8
D: -
J: TRBJ2-7
size: few
CDR3: CASSQRRDTTYEQYF
DNA: TGTGCCAGCAGCCAACGGCGGGACACCACCTACGAGCAGTACTTC

V: TRBV6-6
D: -
J: TRBJ1-5
size: -
CDR3: CASSPTYYSNQPQHF
DNA: TGTGCCAGCAGTCCCACTTACTATAGCAATCAGCCCCAGCATTTT

V: TRBV20-1
D: -
J: TRBJ1-1
size: few
CDR3: CSARDLMNTEAFF
DNA: TGCAGTGCTAGGGACCTGATGAACACTGAAGCTTTCTTT

V: TRBV20-1
D: -
J: TRBJ2-1
size: -
CDR3: CSASSGFNEQFF
DNA: TGCAGTGCTAGTTCAGGGTTCAATGAGCAGTTCTTC

V: TRBV7-2
D: -
J: TRBJ1-6
size: -
CDR3: CASSLGGGRNPLHF
DNA: TGTGCCAGCAGCTTAGGAGGGGGGCGGAATCCCCTCCACTTT

V: TRBV5-1
D: -
J: TRBJ2-3
size: once
CDR3: CASSLSTAADTQYF
DNA: TGCGCCAGCAGCTTGTCTACAGCGGCAGATACGCAGTATTTT

V: TRBV27
D: -
J: TRBJ2-3
size: few
CDR3: CASNLGDTQYF
DNA: TGTGCCAGCAATCTCGGAGATACGCAGTATTTT

V: TRBV7-2
D: -
J: TRBJ2-7
size: -
CDR3: CASSPGGNTPYEQYF
DNA: TGTGCCAGCAGCCCCGGAGGGAACACCCCCTACGAGCAGTACTTC

V: TRBV6-2/TRBV6-3
D: -
J: TRBJ2-7
size: -
CDR3: CASSSSPRGHFYEQYF
DNA: TGTGCCAGCAGTTCATCCCCACGAGGACATTTCTACGAGCAGTACTTC

V: TRBV5-1
D: -
J: TRBJ1-2
size: -
CDR3: CATSSGSNYGYTF
DNA: TGCGCCACCAGCAGTGGTTCTAACTATGGCTACACCTTC